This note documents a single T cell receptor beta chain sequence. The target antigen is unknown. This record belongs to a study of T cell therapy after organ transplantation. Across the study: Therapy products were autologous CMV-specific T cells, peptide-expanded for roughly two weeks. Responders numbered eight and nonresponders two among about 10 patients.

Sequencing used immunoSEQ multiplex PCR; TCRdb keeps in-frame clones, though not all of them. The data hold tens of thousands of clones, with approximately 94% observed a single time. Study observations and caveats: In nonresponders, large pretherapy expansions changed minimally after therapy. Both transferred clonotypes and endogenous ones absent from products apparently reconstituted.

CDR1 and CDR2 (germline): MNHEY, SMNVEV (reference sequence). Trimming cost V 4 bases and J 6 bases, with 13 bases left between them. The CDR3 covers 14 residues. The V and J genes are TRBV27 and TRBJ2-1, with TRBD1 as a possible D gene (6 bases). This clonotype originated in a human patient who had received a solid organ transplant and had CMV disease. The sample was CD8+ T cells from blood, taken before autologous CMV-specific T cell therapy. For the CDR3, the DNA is TGTGCCAGCAGTTCCAGACAGGATAGCAATGAGCAGTTCTTC. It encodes CASSSRQDSNEQFF.